This T cell receptor (beta chain) was recovered during a study of control samples from healthy donors and cancer patients. CDR3 size: 15 residues. Trimming took 2 bases from V and 7 from J; bases not matched to a gene: 6. Germline V gene data show CDR1 as ENHRY and CDR2 as SYGVKD. The method was immunoSEQ multiplex PCR; TCRdb's version includes in-frame clones alone and lacks a portion of them. The table has 150,000 or so clones, over 85% seen once; the top ten hold roughly 5.5%. This chain joins TRBV10-3 and TRBJ2-1; 9 positions match TRBD1. The receptor was derived from a man between 18 and 35 years old in good health. The sample was blood. The CDR3 protein is CAISEMDRGGNEQFF. The DNA for the CDR3 is TGTGCCATCAGTGAGATGGACAGGGGTGGGAATGAGCAGTTCTTC.